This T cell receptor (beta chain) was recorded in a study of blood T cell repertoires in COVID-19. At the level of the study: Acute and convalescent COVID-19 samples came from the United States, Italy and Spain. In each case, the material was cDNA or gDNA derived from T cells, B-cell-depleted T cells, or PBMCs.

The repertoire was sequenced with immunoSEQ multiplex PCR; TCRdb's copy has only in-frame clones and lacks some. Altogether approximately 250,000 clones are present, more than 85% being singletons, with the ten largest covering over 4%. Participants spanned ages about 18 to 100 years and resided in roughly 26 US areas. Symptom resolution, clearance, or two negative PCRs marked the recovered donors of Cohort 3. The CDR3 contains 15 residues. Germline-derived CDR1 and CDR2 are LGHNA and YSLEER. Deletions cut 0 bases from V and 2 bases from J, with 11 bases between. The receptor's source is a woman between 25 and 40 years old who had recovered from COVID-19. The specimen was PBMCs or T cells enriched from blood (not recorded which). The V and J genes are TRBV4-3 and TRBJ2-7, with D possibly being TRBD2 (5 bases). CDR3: CASSQEPSGAYEQYF. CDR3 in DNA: TGCGCCAGCAGCCAAGAGCCAAGCGGAGCCTACGAGCAGTACTTC.